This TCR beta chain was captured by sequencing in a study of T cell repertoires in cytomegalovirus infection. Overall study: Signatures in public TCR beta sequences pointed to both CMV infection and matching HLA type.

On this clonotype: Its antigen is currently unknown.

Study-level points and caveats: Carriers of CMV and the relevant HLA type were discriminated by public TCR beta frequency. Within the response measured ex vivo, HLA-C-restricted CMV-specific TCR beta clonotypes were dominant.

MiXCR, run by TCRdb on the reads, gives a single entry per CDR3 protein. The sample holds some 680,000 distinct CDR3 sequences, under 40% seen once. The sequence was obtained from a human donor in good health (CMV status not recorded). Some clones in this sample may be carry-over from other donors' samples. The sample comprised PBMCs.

The CDR3 region is CASSTLALYNEQFF. Written as DNA, the CDR3 is TGTGCCAGCAGTACACTAGCGCTTTACAATGAGCAGTTCTTC. The chain links TRBV28 to TRBJ2-1, with 7 bases lining up with TRBD2. This CDR3 contains 14 residues. The ends lost 5 bases at V and 4 bases at J; junction bases unmatched: 5. Germline lookup yields CDR1 MDHEN and CDR2 SYDVKM.